This entry features one TCR beta chain sequence. This clonotype has only a few counts. Its antigen is still unknown. It has no much larger one-base neighbor in the sample; base qualities were not kept. Per the publication, the time point label means: patch test 1, 2 weeks after DPC sensitization. The treatment or condition label on this specimen signifies: therapeutic diphenylcyclopropenone sensitization with weekly scalp DPC. At each patch-test visit, blood was drawn before the patch test was applied. Patients were eligible if aged 18 to 70, diagnosed with alopecia and judged suitable for DPC therapy, and pregnant patients were excluded. Total RNA was isolated from unfractionated whole blood collected in Tempus Blood RNA tubes. The CDR1 and CDR2 encoded by the germline V gene are SGHVS and FQNEAQ. The CDR3 goes from the cysteine to the phenylalanine over 15 residues. Of the read, only the CDR3 DNA is kept; its 45 bases are in frame from base 1. The germline ends are 13 bases apart after V is trimmed by 6 bases and J by 2 bases.

The protocol used for the library was RACE. Instrument used: NextSeq 500. During library preparation, unique molecular identifiers were attached to individual cDNA molecules so that TCRs could be counted in a quantitative, reproducible way. From each blood RNA sample, both TCR alpha and TCR beta chains were sequenced. As for the original processing: The median number of TCRs per sample was approximately 93,000, ranging from about 23,224 to 690,600. V, J and CDR3 annotation of the TCR reads was carried out using the Decombinator software suite. For the PS versus PT1 abundance plots, all samples were subsampled to the same number of TCRs (28,000). TCRs were defined as expanded if absent before sensitization and observed at least eight times at the 2-week time point. TCRdb reprocessing: public reads trimmed at Q25 with fastp, clones called with MiXCR, in-frame beta chains kept. Merged by CDR3 protein, the rows form single entries marked with the most common genes and DNA. These V and J calls derive from TCRdb rather than the authors' analysis. This sample has approximately 100,000 distinct CDR3 sequences in its table, and more than 9.5% of those were observed once. The top ten clones comprise approximately 3.5% of the sample.

The data are from a study of human T cells and chemical hapten exposure (dated by TCRdb to the early 2020s). A note on the overall study: For sensitization, 2% DPC in acetone was applied to a 2 cm by 2 cm area of upper inner arm skin. Throughout the roughly 26-week study period, patients were also given weekly therapeutic DPC doses on the scalp. Most of the patients in the cohort were female, and the cohort covered alopecia areata with under or over 50% scalp involvement, alopecia totalis and alopecia universalis. The libraries were sequenced as a pool, and the TCR yield per sample differed mostly because of small variations in library volumes within the pool. Patch testing was performed on the upper back with Finn chambers containing 0.01% DPC, and the patch tests were scored after 6 days according to International Contact Dermatitis Research Group standards. Blood samples were taken from patients before sensitization (week 0) and at 2, 6 and about 24 weeks after DPC sensitization. The study tracked peripheral blood TCR repertoire changes in vivo during primary and secondary sensitization to the hapten diphenylcyclopropenone (DPC) in alopecia patients. About 27 alopecia patients gave blood for TCR sequencing at one to four time points (pre-sensitization, 2, 6 and 24 weeks). The investigation overall reported the following: Alopecia, a presumed autoimmune disease, was present in all patients, so the immune response of the patients might differ from that of healthy individuals. Expanded TCRs formed significantly more large CDR3 similarity clusters than pre-sensitization or healthy control sets, consistent with antigen-driven responses. DPC sensitization did not change how many TCRs were above 1 in 1000 frequency, and no evidence was found of alterations in global repertoire structure. Repeated subsampling changed both the strength of the expansion versus patch-test correlation and the threshold at which the correlation became significant. A positive correlation was found between the number of PT1 expanded TCRs and patch test score, with significance reached at thresholds 8, 16 and 32 but not 4.

The sequence derives from a woman between 35 and 50 years old with alopecia areata. Some clones in this sample may be carry-over from other donors' samples. The sequenced sample was whole blood, obtained in connection with sensitization to the hapten diphenylcyclopropenone (DPC). The rearranged chain carries TRBV7-8 and TRBJ1-4; a weak D assignment points to TRBD1 (6 bases agree). The nucleotide sequence is given as TGTGCCAGCAGGGGACCCAGGGGTACTAATGAAAAACTGTTTTTT. Its translation reads: CASRGPRGTNEKLFF. The variable domain in full, with residues beyond the CDR3 obtained from the reference TRBV7-8 and TRBJ1-4 genes, is GAGVSQSPRYKVAKRGQDVALRCDPISGHVSLFWYQQALGQGPEFLTYFQNEAQLDKSGLPSDRFFAERPEGSVSTLKIQRTQQEDSAVYLCASRGPRGTNEKLFFGSGTQLSVL.